These T cell receptor beta chains were read from a single sample in a study of blood T cell repertoires in COVID-19. The data were produced by immunoSEQ multiplex PCR, yet TCRdb's version contains in-frame clones alone and is incomplete. The table lists approximately 20,000 clones, more than 75% of them singletons, with more than 25% in the top ten. Sequences were obtained from peripheral blood. These TCRs come from a human donor with active COVID-19. The donor label of this sample is uncertain. CDR3s include the opening cysteine and the closing phenylalanine or tryptophan. A D gene is named only where the DNA matches it firmly. The size entry is marked missing in some rows and otherwise reads once, few, many or a size class.

clone size: NA
CDR3 length: 15
V gene: TRBV7-2
D gene: TRBD1
J gene: TRBJ2-1
CDR3 DNA: TGTGCCGTACGGACAGGTTTTCAGGCCTACAATGAGCAGTTCTTC
CDR3 protein: CAVRTGFQAYNEQFF

clone size: NA
CDR3 length: 13
V gene: TRBV10-3
D gene: NA
J gene: TRBJ1-1
CDR3 DNA: TGTGCCATCAGTGACGGTCAGAACACTGAAGCTTTCTTT
CDR3 protein: CAISDGQNTEAFF

clone size: NA
CDR3 length: 13
V gene: TRBV1
D gene: NA
J gene: TRBJ2-5
CDR3 DNA: TGCACCAGCAGCCAAGGGGAGGGGGAGACCCAGTACTTC
CDR3 protein: CTSSQGEGETQYF

clone size: few
CDR3 length: 13
V gene: TRBV2
D gene: TRBD1
J gene: TRBJ2-7
CDR3 DNA: TGTGCCAGCGACAGGGGGTTGACCTACGAGCAGTACTTC
CDR3 protein: CASDRGLTYEQYF

clone size: few
CDR3 length: 13
V gene: TRBV7-9
D gene: TRBD1
J gene: TRBJ1-2
CDR3 DNA: TGTGCCAGCAGCGCGACAGGGGTGGATGGCTACACCTTC
CDR3 protein: CASSATGVDGYTF

clone size: NA
CDR3 length: 13
V gene: TRBV10-1
D gene: NA
J gene: TRBJ2-7
CDR3 DNA: TGCGCCAGCAGTGATCGAGAAGCGGGCGAGCAGTACTTC
CDR3 protein: CASSDREAGEQYF

clone size: NA
CDR3 length: 14
V gene: TRBV28
D gene: TRBD1
J gene: TRBJ1-6
CDR3 DNA: TGTGCCAGCAGTTCGCAGGGGGCCGAATCACCCCTCCACTTT
CDR3 protein: CASSSQGAESPLHF

clone size: NA
CDR3 length: 14
V gene: TRBV27
D gene: NA
J gene: TRBJ2-5
CDR3 DNA: TGTGCCAGCAGTTCCGGACAGCCCCAAGAGACCCAGTACTTC
CDR3 protein: CASSSGQPQETQYF

clone size: NA
CDR3 length: 14
V gene: TRBV7-8
D gene: NA
J gene: TRBJ1-1
CDR3 DNA: TGTGCCAGCACCCCTCGGGAGGGGAACACTGAAGCTTTCTTT
CDR3 protein: CASTPREGNTEAFF

clone size: once
CDR3 length: 13
V gene: TRBV4-1
D gene: NA
J gene: TRBJ2-3
CDR3 DNA: TGCGCCAGCAGCCCCACTTGGTCAGATACGCAGTATTTT
CDR3 protein: CASSPTWSDTQYF

clone size: NA
CDR3 length: 14
V gene: TRBV14
D gene: NA
J gene: TRBJ2-3
CDR3 DNA: TGTGCCAGCAATGGAGCAGGGTTCACAGATACGCAGTATTTT
CDR3 protein: CASNGAGFTDTQYF

clone size: NA
CDR3 length: 14
V gene: TRBV9
D gene: NA
J gene: TRBJ2-1
CDR3 DNA: TGTGCCAGCAACCGGGGTAGCTCCTACAATGAGCAGTTCTTC
CDR3 protein: CASNRGSSYNEQFF

clone size: NA
CDR3 length: 16
V gene: TRBV28
D gene: NA
J gene: TRBJ1-5
CDR3 DNA: TGTGCCAGCAGTTTATGGGGGGGGGATAGCAATCAGCCCCAGCATTTT
CDR3 protein: CASSLWGGDSNQPQHF

clone size: few
CDR3 length: 14
V gene: TRBV5-1
D gene: TRBD1
J gene: TRBJ2-7
CDR3 DNA: TGCGCCAGCAGCTTGGGCGCAGGGGGAAGCGAGCAGTACTTC
CDR3 protein: CASSLGAGGSEQYF

clone size: few
CDR3 length: 13
V gene: TRBV7-9
D gene: TRBD1
J gene: TRBJ2-7
CDR3 DNA: TGTGCTTCTGAGGGACAGGGCCCCTACGAGCAGTACTTC
CDR3 protein: CASEGQGPYEQYF

clone size: few
CDR3 length: 14
V gene: TRBV7-9
D gene: NA
J gene: TRBJ1-4
CDR3 DNA: TGTGCCAGCAGCTTAGATATTTTTCTTGAAAAACTGTTTTTT
CDR3 protein: CASSLDIFLEKLFF

clone size: NA
CDR3 length: 15
V gene: TRBV27
D gene: TRBD1
J gene: TRBJ2-5
CDR3 DNA: TGTGCCAGCAGTTTAAGGGACAGGGGGCAAGAGACCCAGTACTTC
CDR3 protein: CASSLRDRGQETQYF

clone size: NA
CDR3 length: 14
V gene: TRBV7-3
D gene: TRBD1
J gene: TRBJ2-7
CDR3 DNA: TGTGCCAGCAGCCCAACGGGACAGTCCTACGAGCAGTACTTC
CDR3 protein: CASSPTGQSYEQYF

clone size: NA
CDR3 length: 15
V gene: TRBV9
D gene: NA
J gene: TRBJ2-3
CDR3 DNA: TGTGCCAGCAGCGGCCTTAGTCGCAGGTCAGATACGCAGTATTTT
CDR3 protein: CASSGLSRRSDTQYF

clone size: NA
CDR3 length: 15
V gene: TRBV11-2
D gene: NA
J gene: TRBJ1-2
CDR3 DNA: TGTGCCAGCAGCTTAGCTGGGGGGGGCGGCTATGGCTACACCTTC
CDR3 protein: CASSLAGGGGYGYTF

clone size: NA
CDR3 length: 14
V gene: TRBV14
D gene: TRBD1
J gene: TRBJ1-2
CDR3 DNA: TGTGCCAGCAGCCCGGGACAGGACTCGAGAGGCTACACCTTC
CDR3 protein: CASSPGQDSRGYTF

clone size: NA
CDR3 length: 15
V gene: TRBV11-3
D gene: TRBD1
J gene: TRBJ2-1
CDR3 DNA: TGTGCCAGCAGCTTAGGACAGGGATTAGTCACTGAGCAGTTCTTC
CDR3 protein: CASSLGQGLVTEQFF